These T cell receptor beta chains were read from a single sample in a study of OX40 agonist ivuxolimab in advanced cancers. TCRdb's table, derived via immunoSEQ multiplex PCR, lists solely in-frame clones and lacks some. This sample carries more than 25,000 clones, approximately 86% of them seen once, and the ten largest clones take 31%. The sample here was CD4+ or CD8+ T cells sorted from blood, taken in a trial of the OX40 agonist ivuxolimab. All receptors derive from an adult with an advanced solid tumor such as melanoma, head and neck, liver or kidney cancer. The conserved cysteine and the conserved F or W are not part of the CDR3 here. The order of the fields is V gene, clone size, CDR3 protein. Only some rows state a clone size, as once, few, many or a class for expanded clones.

V: TRBV5-6
size: .
CDR3: ASSTGTGLYEQY

V: TRBV2
size: .
CDR3: ASSEGGQRAYNEQF

V: TRBV27
size: .
CDR3: ASSLSPSGAQETQY

V: TRBV27
size: .
CDR3: ASSLSPSVTRVHEQF

V: TRBV5-4
size: .
CDR3: ASSFLSSSEAF

V: TRBV7-9
size: few
CDR3: ASSRDYLEETQY

V: TRBV29-1
size: .
CDR3: SVISGTGGEQY

V: TRBV28
size: .
CDR3: ASQISVRGNNEQF

V: TRBV7-9
size: .
CDR3: ASSLDPMGGSTEAF

V: TRBV2
size: .
CDR3: ASSELIYEQY

V: TRBV19
size: .
CDR3: ASSPWAGVGYT

V: TRBV6-5
size: once
CDR3: ASSYASGGTEAF

V: TRBV9
size: .
CDR3: ASSFGHRGPNHQVF

V: TRBV27
size: .
CDR3: ASSSPRTSGSSEQY

V: TRBV28
size: medium-sized
CDR3: ASSLVGRPWNTEAF

V: TRBV29-1
size: .
CDR3: SVGRMNTEAF

V: TRBV11-2
size: .
CDR3: ASSVEDRVSYNEQF

V: TRBV9
size: .
CDR3: ASSAGLPYEQY

V: TRBV13
size: few
CDR3: ASSLVVGGSYNEQF

V: TRBV27
size: .
CDR3: ASSLSRTSGGDEQY

V: TRBV9
size: .
CDR3: ASSDGGGRGEQF

V: TRBV7-9
size: .
CDR3: ASSFPTEENTEAF

V: TRBV28
size: once
CDR3: ASTWTTETDTEAF

V: TRBV7-9
size: .
CDR3: ASSLRHYNEQF

V: TRBV9
size: few
CDR3: ASSDGQASTDTQY

V: TRBV7-9
size: once
CDR3: ASSGTASYEQY

V: TRBV11-3
size: .
CDR3: ASSLRAGLDTGELF

V: TRBV4-3
size: .
CDR3: ASRGNTEAF

V: TRBV28
size: .
CDR3: ASRKRQGRLGTGELF

V: TRBV15
size: .
CDR3: ATSRRQGYQPQH

V: TRBV6-6
size: .
CDR3: ASRGLAGVGELF

V: TRBV27
size: .
CDR3: ASSFGGQNSYGYT

V: TRBV19
size: .
CDR3: ASSAPDSGSTDTQY

V: TRBV5-6
size: .
CDR3: ASSFLAGAHEQF

V: TRBV9
size: few
CDR3: ASSAEGIGYEQY

V: TRBV6-1
size: .
CDR3: ASSEVQGASYEQY

V: TRBV5-8
size: .
CDR3: ASSPNRGRGGELF